These 19 T cell receptor beta chains were sequenced from one sample in a study of blood T cell repertoires in COVID-19. Some clones are missing from TCRdb's copy, which holds only in-frame ones; the method was immunoSEQ multiplex PCR. Of approximately 200,000 clones in the sample, 75% to 85% were seen once. The material sequenced was PBMCs or T cells enriched from blood (not recorded which). These receptors all come from a man aged 40-50 years who had recovered from COVID-19.

V and J are TRBV4-1 and TRBJ2-7; possibly TRBD2 for D (6 bases). Germline V gives CDR1 MGHRA, CDR2 YSYEKL. Trimming took off 4 bases at V and 4 bases at J, with 17 bases between the two ends. The CDR3 sequence is 15 residues long. The CDR3 is CASSLGGAGGYEQYF. The CDR3 coding sequence is TGCGCCAGCAGCCTGGGGGGAGCGGGTGGTTACGAGCAGTACTTC.

V and J are TRBV7-9 and TRBJ2-2; perhaps TRBD2 as D (5 bases). V lost 5 bases and J 5 bases, leaving 15 bases between the germline ends. The CDR3 runs 15 residues. Per the germline V gene, CDR1 is SEHNR and CDR2 is FQNEAQ (reference sequence). The CDR3 region is CASSPSSQATGELFF. CDR3 in DNA: TGTGCCAGCAGCCCTAGCTCTCAGGCGACCGGGGAGCTGTTTTTT.

Here the CDR3 reads CASSRIIGGGRPYEQYF. The CDR3 DNA reads as TGCGCCAGCAGCCGGATTATTGGTGGCGGGAGGCCCTACGAGCAGTACTTC. The chain links TRBV4-1 to TRBJ2-7, with 8 bases that match TRBD2. Trimming at V came to 4 bases and at J to 2 bases, leaving 13 bases not matched to a gene. Germline values: CDR1 MGHRA, CDR2 YSYEKL. CDR3 length equals 17 residues.

The rearrangement uses TRBV7-9 and TRBJ1-4; D gene uncertain. This CDR3 has 14 residues. V was pared by 0 bases and J by 6 bases, with 8 bases between. Germline loops: CDR1 SEHNR, CDR2 FQNEAQ (reference sequence). The DNA for the CDR3 is TGTGCCAGCAGCTTAGCCCCACTTCATGAAAAACTGTTTTTT. This translates into CASSLAPLHEKLFF.

This chain connects TRBV27 to TRBJ2-7, with TRBD1 as a possible D gene (6 bases). The V end lost 4 bases, the J end lost 1 base, and 8 bases lay between the germline ends. Germline V CDR1 and CDR2: MNHEY, SMNVEV (reference sequence). The CDR3 loop spans 13 amino acids. The CDR3 DNA follows: TGTGCCAGCAGTTCCGGACAGTCCTACGAGCAGTACTTC. Translating gives CASSSGQSYEQYF.

This chain links TRBV4-1 with TRBJ2-3; TRBD2 aligns across 9 bases. CDR1 is MGHRA and CDR2 is YSYEKL in the germline V gene. This CDR3 is 18 amino acids long. V gave up 0 bases and J gave up 5 bases; unmatched junction bases: 12. The CDR3 DNA sequence: TGCGCCAGCAGCCAAGAGCCACCGATTAGCGGGGGAGAAGATACGCAGTATTTT. Translated: CASSQEPPISGGEDTQYF.

V gene TRBV6-5 combines with J gene TRBJ1-1; D uncertain. The CDR3 is 14 amino acids. V shed 3 bases and J shed 4 bases, with 12 bases lying between them. CDR1 and CDR2 from the germline V gene are MNHEY and SVGAGI. CDR3: CASSYQAFLTEAFF. CDR3 nucleotide sequence: TGTGCCAGCAGTTATCAGGCATTCCTCACTGAAGCTTTCTTT.

The gene calls are TRBV9 and TRBJ1-2; maybe TRBD1 (5 bases). Germline lookup yields CDR1 SGDLS and CDR2 YYNGEE. Trimming stripped 2 bases from V and 0 bases from J, with 11 bases between. CDR3 length equals 15 residues. The CDR3 coding sequence is TGTGCCAGCAGCGTTTTACAGGAGCCTAACTATGGCTACACCTTC. Its translation is CASSVLQEPNYGYTF.

This sequence joins TRBV5-1 and TRBJ1-1; D not certain. Germline values: CDR1 SGHRS, CDR2 YFSETQ. V lost 0 bases and J 4 bases, leaving 10 bases between the germline ends. The CDR3 is made up of 14 amino acids. CDR3 residues: CASSLALGSTEAFF. CDR3 sequence (DNA): TGCGCCAGCAGCTTGGCTCTGGGGAGCACTGAAGCTTTCTTT.

This chain's CDR3 is CASSVGGQNEQFF. Here the CDR3 DNA reads TGTGCCAGCAGTGTGGGGGGGCAGAATGAGCAGTTCTTC. The chain has TRBV2 and TRBJ2-1, with a weak D call TRBD2 (7 bases). Trimming removed 4 bases at V and 7 bases at J, with 11 bases between. CDR3 length: 13 residues. CDR1 and CDR2 from the germline V gene are SNHLY and FYNNEI.

This rearrangement joins TRBV6-5 to TRBJ2-3; D is ambiguous. Germline V gene lookup returns CDR1 MNHEY and CDR2 SVGAGI. The CDR3 runs to 11 residues. The V end was cut by 4 bases, the J end by 6 bases, with 5 bases between. The CDR3 loop is CASSLTDTQYF. The CDR3 DNA sequence: TGTGCCAGCAGTTTAACTGATACGCAGTATTTT.

As to this clone: Other DNA sequences within the sample encode an identical CDR3. The chain joins TRBV5-1 to TRBJ2-3, with 10 nucleotides matching TRBD1. V was pared by 4 bases and J by 3 bases, with 2 bases of the junction left unmatched. The CDR3 runs 14 residues. Looked up from germline, CDR1 is SGHRS and CDR2 is YFSETQ. CDR3 in DNA: TGCGCCAGCAGCCAGGGACAGGGGACAGATACGCAGTATTTT. This codes for CASSQGQGTDTQYF.

The chain couples TRBV24-1 to TRBJ1-2, with D possibly being TRBD1 (6 bases). V was trimmed by 4 bases and J by 8 bases, leaving 16 bases between them. Germline CDR1 reads KGHDR; CDR2 reads SFDVKD. CDR3 length: 14 amino acids. The CDR3 DNA sequence: TGTGCCACCAGTGACTCCGACAGGTTCTGGGGCTACACCTTC. Encoded protein: CATSDSDRFWGYTF.

The chain employs TRBV20-1 and TRBJ2-7; D ambiguous. CDR1 is DFQATT and CDR2 is SNEGSKA in the germline V gene (reference sequence). This CDR3 has 9 residues. V lost 6 bases and J lost 10, with 10 bases in between. The CDR3 DNA reads TGCAGTGCGGGCTTTCCTCAGTACTTC. Its protein is CSAGFPQYF.

In nucleotides, the CDR3 is TGTGCCAGCAGCTTGGGTTTAGGGGACACTGAAGCTTTCTTT. Residues: CASSLGLGDTEAFF. J is TRBJ1-1 and V is TRBV7-9; the D gene is possibly TRBD1 (5 bases). There are 14 residues in the CDR3. Germline V gene sequence: CDR1 SEHNR, CDR2 FQNEAQ (reference sequence). The V end lost 3 bases, the J end lost 3 bases, and 11 bases lay between the germline ends.

The chain is built from TRBV7-8 and TRBJ1-3; TRBD1 agrees at 7 bases. Germline V CDR1 and CDR2: SGHVS, FQNEAQ. This CDR3 region has 15 residues. V shed 5 bases and J 0 bases; nucleotides not matched to a gene: 4. CDR3 nucleotides: TGTGCCAGCAGCCAGGACAGGTTCTCTGGAAACACCATATATTTT. Encoded protein: CASSQDRFSGNTIYF.

This clone was detected only a few times. Other DNA variants within this sample encode the same CDR3. This rearrangement joins TRBV9 to TRBJ2-7; TRBD2 aligns across 7 bases. The CDR3 has 13 residues. Losses at the gene ends were 0 bases for V and 6 bases for J; bases not matched to a gene: 3. Per germline, CDR1 SGDLS and CDR2 YYNGEE. CDR3 coding DNA: TGTGCCAGCAGCGTAGGCGGGGGAGGCGAGCAGTACTTC. As protein: CASSVGGGGEQYF.

The chain carries TRBV2 and TRBJ1-5; D perhaps matches TRBD1 (5 bases). CDR1 and CDR2 from the germline V gene are SNHLY and FYNNEI. Deletions cut 5 bases from V and 6 bases from J, with 11 bases between. CDR3 length: 13 amino acids. The CDR3 sequence is CASSRGDSQPQHF. The CDR3 DNA reads TGTGCCAGCAGTCGGGGGGACTCTCAGCCCCAGCATTTT. The full variable domain, its missing parts supplied by reference TRBV2 and TRBJ1-5, is EPEVTQTPSHQVTQMGQEVILRCVPISNHLYFYWYRQILGQKVEFLVSFYNNEISEKSEIFDDQFSVERPDGSNFTLKIRSTKLEDSAMYFCASSRGDSQPQHFGDGTRLSIL.

This clone was recorded only once. The rearrangement uses TRBV5-4 and TRBJ2-4; 8 nucleotides match TRBD2. Germline values: CDR1 SGHNT, CDR2 YYREEE (reference sequence). The CDR3 contains 17 residues. V was pared by 0 bases and J by 8 bases, with 13 bases of the junction left unmatched. For the CDR3, the DNA is TGTGCCAGCAGCTTGGGGGGTCGTCCGGGACTAGATCACATTCAGTACTTC. Its protein is CASSLGGRPGLDHIQYF.